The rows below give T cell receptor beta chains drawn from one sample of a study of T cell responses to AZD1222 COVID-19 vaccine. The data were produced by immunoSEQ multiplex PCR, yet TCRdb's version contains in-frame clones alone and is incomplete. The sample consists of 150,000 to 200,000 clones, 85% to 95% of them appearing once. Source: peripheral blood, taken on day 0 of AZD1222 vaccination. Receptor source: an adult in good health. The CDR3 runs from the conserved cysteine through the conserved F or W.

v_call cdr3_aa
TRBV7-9 CASSRVIHTQYF
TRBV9 CASSVEGTDSPLHF
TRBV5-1 CASSKGLAGPNSYEQYF
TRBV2 CASSEVGAGGQGYTF
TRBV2 CASSDDRGRGTEAFF
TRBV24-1 CATSDLYSETQYF
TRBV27 CASSWSWGAVRDEQFF
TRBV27 CASSSRISGRSEQYF
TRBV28 CASSYTGTPSNQPQHF
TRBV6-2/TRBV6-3 CASSPQRGYGANVLTF